The text below deals with one T cell receptor (beta chain). The data were taken from a study of cytomegalovirus exposure and HLA in healthy donors. TCRdb keeps only in-frame clones here, not all; method: immunoSEQ multiplex PCR. This sample yields 250,000 or so clones, of which more than 85% are seen a single time; around 12% belongs to the top ten. The sequence came from a man between 18 and 29 years old in good health and CMV-seropositive. Sequencing was carried out using PBMCs.

The CDR3 is CSVEHLKEAFF. The CDR3 DNA is TGCAGCGTTGAACATCTTAAGGAAGCTTTCTTT. The V and J genes are TRBV29-1 and TRBJ1-1; the D is unclear. Trimming pared 2 bases from V and 8 bases from J, leaving 9 bases between. CDR1 SQVTM and CDR2 ANQGSEA come from the germline V gene. The CDR3 spans 11 residues. The full variable domain, in which reference TRBV29-1 and TRBJ1-1 provide the parts outside the CDR3, is SAVISQKPSRDICQRGTSLTIQCQVDSQVTMMFWYRQQPGQSLTLIATANQGSEATYESGFVIDKFPISRPNLTFSTLTVSNMSPEDSSIYLCSVEHLKEAFFGQGTRLTVV.